What follows are 8 T cell receptor beta chains derived from one specimen sequenced in a study of control samples from healthy donors and cancer patients. Profiling relied on immunoSEQ multiplex PCR, and the TCRdb table lists in-frame clones only, not all of them. The table records approximately 110,000 clones, about nine tenths of them present only once. Input material: blood. These receptors all stem from a human donor in good health. The donor label of this sample is uncertain.

This sequence joins TRBV13 and TRBJ2-6; D unclear. Germline CDR1 PRHDT, CDR2 FYEKMQ (reference sequence). CDR3 length equals 16 residues. V lost 1 base and J lost 0, with 7 bases in between. The CDR3 region is CASSLAGSSGANVLTF. The CDR3 DNA follows: TGTGCCAGCAGCTTAGCCGGGTCCTCTGGGGCCAACGTCCTGACTTTC.

The gene calls are TRBV2 and TRBJ2-3; possibly TRBD1 for D (5 bases). Germline loops: CDR1 SNHLY, CDR2 FYNNEI. Trimming pared 4 bases from V and 3 bases from J, leaving 11 bases between. There are 14 residues in the CDR3. This CDR3 reads CASSVTDRTDTQYF. CDR3 nucleotide sequence: TGTGCCAGCAGTGTGACAGATAGAACAGATACGCAGTATTTT.

This chain links TRBV21-1 with TRBJ2-5; the DNA was not compared with TRBD1, the D call given in the table. TRBV21-1 is assigned pseudogene status. CDR3 size: 16 residues. CDR3 sequence (DNA): TGTGCCAGCAGCAAATGGGCAGGGGGCTGTCAAGAGACCCAGTACTTC. Residues: CASSKWAGGCQETQYF.

This chain connects TRBV12-3 or TRBV12-4 to TRBJ1-2, with D maybe TRBD1 (5 bases). With 6 bases removed from V and 8 bases from J, the gap between germline ends came to 16 bases. CDR3 length: 13 amino acids. The CDR3, as DNA: TGTGCCAGCAGCCCCTGGGGGGGGAGAGGCTACACCTTC. This encodes CASSPWGGRGYTF.

The rearrangement joins TRBV24-1 to TRBJ2-7, with D hard to call. Looked up from germline, CDR1 is KGHDR and CDR2 is SFDVKD. Trimming cost V 4 bases and J 3 bases, with 6 bases left between them. CDR3 size: 12 residues. The CDR3 DNA sequence: TGTGCCACCAGTGACGGCTTCTACGAGCAGTACTTC. The encoded protein is CATSDGFYEQYF.

The V gene is TRBV9, the J gene TRBJ2-3, with D uncertain. The CDR3 covers 15 residues. With 0 bases removed from V and 0 bases from J, the gap between germline ends came to 8 bases. Looked up from germline, CDR1 is SGDLS and CDR2 is YYNGEE. The CDR3 region is CASSVGYGSTDTQYF. The CDR3 DNA reads as TGTGCCAGCAGCGTAGGGTACGGTAGCACAGATACGCAGTATTTT.

J is TRBJ2-2 and V is TRBV6-6; 7 bases fit TRBD2. Germline assignment: CDR1 MNHNY and CDR2 SVGAGI (reference sequence). CDR3 size: 15 residues. V shed 7 bases, J shed 2 bases, and the junction held 7 bases outside the gene matches. The CDR3 loop is CASTLTSANTGELFF. The CDR3 nucleotides are TGTGCCAGCACTCTCACTAGCGCAAACACCGGGGAGCTGTTTTTT.

The rearrangement links TRBV18 to TRBJ1-1; D perhaps matches TRBD1 (5 bases). The CDR3 spans 14 residues. Looked up from germline, CDR1 is KGHSH and CDR2 is LQKENI. Deletions cut 6 bases from V and 4 bases from J, with 15 bases between. The CDR3 loop reads CASSRDPGGTEAFF. In DNA form, the CDR3 reads TGTGCCAGCTCGCGGGACCCGGGAGGCACTGAAGCTTTCTTT.